These 26 T cell receptor beta chains were sequenced from one sample in a study of blood T cell repertoires in COVID-19 (dated by TCRdb to 2020 to 2021). Receptors were amplified or captured by the immunoSEQ multiplex PCR assay. Drawn from immuneACCESS, this table holds only the in-frame rearrangements with V and J called that TCRdb kept. Clones are partly lost; checked studies trace under half to an unresolved V gene and leave the rest unexplained. A total of roughly 250,000 clones appear in this sample, more than 85% of them only once. Of the sample, approximately 0.84% falls within the top ten clones. The sequencing input was peripheral blood. These receptors were obtained from a man aged 25 to 45 with acute or convalescent COVID-19.

This chain links TRBV5-6 with TRBJ2-1, with D uncertain. Trimming removed 4 bases from V and 5 bases from J, with 16 bases in between. This CDR3 is built from 15 residues. Germline CDR1 SGHDT, CDR2 YYEEEE. CDR3 nucleotides: TGTGCCAGCAGCCCCCCCGGTCGAAGCGACAATGAGCAGTTCTTC. Its protein is CASSPPGRSDNEQFF.

The rearrangement joins TRBV19 to TRBJ1-1; a weak D match, TRBD1 (6 bases). The germline V and J ends were trimmed by 3 bases and 6 bases, with 17 bases remaining between them. The germline CDR1 and CDR2 sequences are LNHDA and SQIVND (reference sequence). The CDR3 has 15 residues. The DNA for the CDR3 is TGTGCCAGTAGTATTTTCAGGGTTGAGGGGGCTGAAGCTTTCTTT. Its protein product is CASSIFRVEGAEAFF.

V is TRBV4-1 and J is TRBJ2-7, with 8 bases aligning to TRBD1. CDR1 MGHRA and CDR2 YSYEKL come from the germline V gene. The trim removed 1 base at V and 4 bases at J, leaving 6 bases unmatched. The CDR3 has 15 amino acids. The CDR3 region is CASSQVETGEYEQYF. The DNA of the CDR3 is TGCGCCAGCAGCCAAGTGGAGACAGGGGAGTACGAGCAGTACTTC.

This clone was recorded once. V usage is TRBV19 and J usage is TRBJ2-1; 10 nucleotides align to TRBD1. The ends lost 10 bases at V and 5 bases at J; junction bases unmatched: 5. This CDR3 has 13 amino acids. Germline CDR1 LNHDA, CDR2 SQIVND (reference sequence). The CDR3 DNA is TGTGCCACCTCCGGGACAGGGGACAATGAGCAGTTCTTC. Translating it yields CATSGTGDNEQFF.

This rearrangement joins TRBV9 to TRBJ2-3; 8 bases fit TRBD2. J was trimmed by 1 base and V by 4 bases; bases with no gene match: 8. CDR1 and CDR2 (germline): SGDLS, YYNGEE. CDR3 length equals 16 residues. This chain's CDR3 is CASSPRAGARTDTQYF. DNA of the CDR3: TGTGCCAGCAGCCCTCGAGCGGGAGCCCGCACAGATACGCAGTATTTT.

The gene calls are TRBV7-9 and TRBJ2-7; 14 bases are shared with TRBD2. Germline CDR1 is SEHNR and CDR2 is FQNEAQ (reference sequence). The CDR3 length is 16 residues. The ends lost 5 bases at V and 3 bases at J; junction bases unmatched: 6. CDR3 protein: CASSPGLAGVSYEQYF. CDR3 in DNA: TGTGCCAGCAGCCCGGGACTAGCGGGAGTAAGCTACGAGCAGTACTTC.

The J gene is TRBJ2-1, the V gene TRBV30; maybe TRBD2 (5 bases). The germline CDR1 and CDR2 sequences are GTSNPN and SVGIG (reference sequence). The V end was cut by 6 bases, the J end by 5 bases, with 14 bases between. The CDR3 has 13 amino acids. This CDR3 is CACTSYQNNEQFF. The CDR3 DNA reads as TGTGCCTGTACTAGTTACCAAAACAATGAGCAGTTCTTC. The full variable domain, rest sourced from reference TRBV30 and TRBJ2-1, is SQTIHQWPATLVQPVGSPLSLECTVEGTSNPNLYWYRQAAGRGLQLLFYSVGIGQISSEVPQNLSASRPQDRQFILSSKKLLLSDSGFYLCACTSYQNNEQFFGPGTRLTVL.

V is TRBV19 and J is TRBJ2-7; 9 bases fit TRBD1. V trimming: 5 bases; J trimming: 0 bases; junction bases outside the gene matches: 5. The CDR3 runs to 15 residues. Germline V gene data show CDR1 as LNHDA and CDR2 as SQIVND (reference sequence). The DNA for the CDR3 is TGTGCCAGTAGTCCGAGACAGGGGGGCTCCTACGAGCAGTACTTC. This codes for CASSPRQGGSYEQYF.

The DNA for the CDR3 is TGTGCCACCAGCGCGCCAGGGTTGGTGAACACTGAAGCTTTCTTT. Its translation is CATSAPGLVNTEAFF. This chain connects TRBV15 to TRBJ1-1, with D possibly matching TRBD1 (5 bases). Germline V gene data show CDR1 as LNHNV and CDR2 as YYDKDF (reference sequence). This CDR3 has 15 residues. V lost 5 bases, J lost 0 bases, and 13 bases lay in between.

The chain joins TRBV18 to TRBJ2-6; D possibly corresponds to TRBD1 (5 bases). With 4 bases removed from V and 3 bases from J, the gap between germline ends came to 7 bases. Germline values: CDR1 KGHSH, CDR2 LQKENI. CDR3 length equals 14 residues. The CDR3 sequence: CASSRGDGANVLTF. Here the CDR3 DNA reads TGTGCCAGCTCACGGGGCGATGGGGCCAACGTCCTGACTTTC.

This clone was found once. The rearrangement links TRBV28 to TRBJ2-7, with D possibly matching TRBD2 (6 bases). V was cut by 10 bases and J by 1 base, with 20 bases left in between. From germline, CDR1 is MDHEN and CDR2 SYDVKM. The CDR3 loop spans 15 amino acids. This CDR3 reads CATSFRGRPSYEQYF. The CDR3 DNA follows: TGTGCCACCTCCTTCCGGGGGAGGCCTTCCTACGAGCAGTACTTC.

The gene calls are TRBV3-1 (or the pseudogene TRBV3-2) and TRBJ2-1; 9 bases are a match to TRBD1. V lost 3 bases to trimming and J lost 9 bases; unmatched junction nucleotides: 15. CDR3 length: 17 residues. The germline V gene has CDR1 LGHDT and CDR2 YNNKEL (reference sequence). The CDR3 reads CASSHRPPGQGGSEQFF. Here the CDR3 DNA reads TGTGCCAGCAGCCACCGGCCTCCGGGACAGGGTGGAAGTGAGCAGTTCTTC.

This chain uses TRBV19 with TRBJ1-4; perhaps TRBD1 as D (5 bases). The ends were cut back, 5 bases at V and 0 bases at J, with 13 bases in the middle. The CDR3 is made up of 16 amino acids. Germline assignment: CDR1 LNHDA and CDR2 SQIVND (reference sequence). The CDR3 sequence is CASSAGTLTTNEKLFF. The CDR3 region has the DNA TGTGCCAGTAGTGCGGGGACTCTCACAACTAATGAAAAACTGTTTTTT. The full variable domain, rest sourced from reference TRBV19 and TRBJ1-4, is DGGITQSPKYLFRKEGQNVTLSCEQNLNHDAMYWYRQDPGQGLRLIYYSQIVNDFQKGDIAEGYSVSREKKESFPLTVTSAQKNPTAFYLCASSAGTLTTNEKLFFGSGTQLSVL.

This clone was found a few times. The chain carries TRBV3-1 (or the pseudogene TRBV3-2) and TRBJ1-3; the D is unclear. This CDR3 is 14 amino acids long. Trimming pared 4 bases from V and 2 bases from J, leaving 9 bases between. Germline CDR1 reads LGHDT; CDR2 reads YNNKEL (reference sequence). This CDR3 reads CASSPPQAGNTIYF. As DNA, the CDR3 is TGTGCCAGCAGCCCCCCCCAGGCTGGAAACACCATATATTTT.

The gene calls are TRBV14 and TRBJ2-3; 10 bases line up with TRBD2. Germline V CDR1 and CDR2: SGHDN, FVKESK. The J segment lost 2 bases and the V segment lost 1 base, leaving 9 bases of the junction unmatched. CDR3 length: 18 residues. The CDR3 loop is CASSQGLLAGSPTDTQYF. In DNA form, the CDR3 reads TGTGCCAGCAGCCAAGGGTTACTAGCGGGGTCACCCACAGATACGCAGTATTTT.

The genes are TRBV7-9 and TRBJ2-1; 12 nucleotides line up with TRBD2. This CDR3 contains 16 residues. CDR1 is SEHNR, CDR2 FQNEAQ, per germline (reference sequence). V lost 5 bases and J lost 8; bases outside the gene matches: 10. The CDR3 region has the DNA TGTGCCAGCAGCCCACCCCTAGCGGGAGGGCCCTATGAGCAGTTCTTC. The encoded protein is CASSPPLAGGPYEQFF. The entire variable domain, with the rest obtained from reference TRBV7-9 and TRBJ2-1, is as follows: DTGVSQNPRHKITKRGQNVTFRCDPISEHNRLYWYRQTLGQGPEFLTYFQNEAQLEKSRLLSDRFSAERPKGSFSTLEIQRTEQGDSAMYLCASSPPLAGGPYEQFFGPGTRLTVL.

The chain couples TRBV28 to TRBJ1-6; D may be TRBD1 (6 bases). The CDR3 is 15 amino acids. Between the trimmed V and J ends, which lost 6 bases and 1 base, there was a span of 10 bases. In germline, CDR1 is MDHEN, CDR2 SYDVKM. CDR3 nucleotides: TGTGCCAGCAGGCCAACAGGGTCCTATAATTCACCCCTCCACTTT. Translated, it gives CASRPTGSYNSPLHF.

The V and J genes are TRBV21-1 and TRBJ2-3; the table's D call, TRBD1, was not checked against the DNA. TRBV21-1 is a recognized pseudogene. CDR3 length: 14 amino acids. CDR3 coding DNA: TGTGCCAGCAGCAAAGCGGGCCCCTACAGGACGCAGTATTTT. Its protein is CASSKAGPYRTQYF.

The CDR3 here is CASRPGQANYGYTF. CDR3 DNA sequence: TGTGCCAGCAGGCCGGGACAGGCTAACTATGGCTACACCTTC. The chain links TRBV6-5 to TRBJ1-2; the match to TRBD1 covers 8 bases. Per germline, CDR1 MNHEY and CDR2 SVGAGI. V lost 6 bases, J lost 0 bases, and 3 bases stayed unmatched. The CDR3 spans 14 residues.

The chain is built from TRBV5-1 and TRBJ2-7, with 12 bases aligning to TRBD1. Germline V gene data show CDR1 as SGHRS and CDR2 as YFSETQ. This CDR3 spans 14 amino acids. The V and J ends lost 2 bases and 6 bases, in that order; junction bases with no gene match: 3. In DNA, the CDR3 is TGCGCCAGCAGCTTCCGGGACAGGGGGCCCGAGCAGTACTTC. It yields the protein CASSFRDRGPEQYF.

The chain has TRBV3-1 (or the pseudogene TRBV3-2) and TRBJ1-2; TRBD1 matches 9 bases. V shed 6 bases and J 7 bases; nucleotides not matched to a gene: 12. CDR1 is LGHDT, CDR2 YNNKEL, per germline (reference sequence). CDR3 length: 15 residues. The CDR3 DNA reads TGTGCCAGCAGACAGGGGGCAGTTTTTGACAGTGGCTACACCTTC. Encoded protein: CASRQGAVFDSGYTF.

The chain carries TRBV5-1 and TRBJ2-3; no firm D call. Germline V gives CDR1 SGHRS, CDR2 YFSETQ. CDR3 length equals 14 residues. V lost 0 bases and J lost 2, with 7 bases in between. This CDR3 is CASSLALSTDTQYF. The CDR3 DNA sequence: TGCGCCAGCAGCTTGGCCCTTTCCACAGATACGCAGTATTTT.

The CDR3 DNA sequence: TGTGCCAGCAGCCTTAAGGAGACCTACGAGCAGTACTTC. Translated, it gives CASSLKETYEQYF. The chain has TRBV7-9 and TRBJ2-7; D is ambiguous. V was shortened by 5 bases and J by 2 bases, with 10 bases between the two germline ends. The CDR3 is 13 residues long. The germline CDR1 and CDR2 sequences are SEHNR and FQNEAQ (reference sequence).

The table lists this clone with a count of one. V is TRBV10-1 and J is TRBJ2-1; 8 nucleotides match TRBD2. Per the germline V gene, CDR1 is WNHNN and CDR2 is SYGVQD (reference sequence). The CDR3 length is 17 residues. V shed 3 bases and J 1 base; nucleotides not matched to a gene: 8. The CDR3 region has the DNA TGCGCCAGCAGTGATATATTCGGGGGGGGGTCCTACAATGAGCAGTTCTTC. It codes for CASSDIFGGGSYNEQFF.

The chain links TRBV30 to TRBJ2-5; 7 positions agree with TRBD2. The CDR3 consists of 14 residues. The germline V gene has CDR1 GTSNPN and CDR2 SVGIG (reference sequence). CDR3 nucleotides: TGTGCGCGGACGGGGCGGGGGACCCAAGAGACCCAGTACTTC. It codes for CARTGRGTQETQYF.

This chain links TRBV29-1 with TRBJ1-2, with 10 bases identical to TRBD1. J lost 8 bases, V lost 5 bases, and 2 bases had no gene match. CDR1 and CDR2 from the germline V gene are SQVTM and ANQGSEA. The CDR3 contains 11 residues. DNA of the CDR3: TGCAGCGTTCGGGACAGGGGAGGCTACACCTTC. Its translation is CSVRDRGGYTF.